The clone carrying this T cell receptor beta chain was seen just once. This sample is part of a study of shared clonotypes between healthy human individuals. Trimming removed 7 bases at V and 4 bases at J, with 18 bases between. Germline lookup yields CDR1 MNHNY and CDR2 SVGAGI (reference sequence). The CDR3 spans 15 residues. Assay used: immunoSEQ multiplex PCR; TCRdb lists only in-frame clones, some missing. This table holds about 110,000 clones, less than 80% found once. The V gene is TRBV6-6, the J gene TRBJ2-3, with D uncertain. Sample: memory CD8+ T cells sorted from blood. Stated subset: CD45RO+ cells pooled with CCR7-negative TemRA cells. This clonotype was sampled from a woman aged 25 to 45 in good health. This chain's CDR3 is CASISSRIGPDTQYF. CDR3 nucleotides: TGTGCCAGCATTTCAAGCCGAATTGGGCCAGATACGCAGTATTTT.